This T cell receptor beta chain was documented in a study of PD-1 blockade in mismatch repair-deficient tumors. Study-wide background: All were previously treated, progressing patients with 12 mismatch repair-deficient cancer types.

V was trimmed by 5 bases and J by 1 base, leaving 17 bases between them. The CDR3 totals 17 residues. TCRdb's table, derived via immunoSEQ multiplex PCR, lists solely in-frame clones and lacks some. This sample yields about 22,000 clones, of which about four fifths are seen a single time; 17% belongs to the top ten. This clonotype was obtained from an adult with mismatch repair-deficient cancer. The genes are TRBV6-7 and TRBJ2-2, with D possibly being TRBD2 (6 bases). TRBV6-7 is an open reading frame whose function is uncertain. Sample: peripheral blood, taken 2 weeks after starting pembrolizumab. The CDR3 loop reads CASSRTSAGKNTGELFF. CDR3 coding DNA: TGTGCCAGCAGTCGGACCTCTGCGGGAAAGAACACCGGGGAGCTGTTTTTT.